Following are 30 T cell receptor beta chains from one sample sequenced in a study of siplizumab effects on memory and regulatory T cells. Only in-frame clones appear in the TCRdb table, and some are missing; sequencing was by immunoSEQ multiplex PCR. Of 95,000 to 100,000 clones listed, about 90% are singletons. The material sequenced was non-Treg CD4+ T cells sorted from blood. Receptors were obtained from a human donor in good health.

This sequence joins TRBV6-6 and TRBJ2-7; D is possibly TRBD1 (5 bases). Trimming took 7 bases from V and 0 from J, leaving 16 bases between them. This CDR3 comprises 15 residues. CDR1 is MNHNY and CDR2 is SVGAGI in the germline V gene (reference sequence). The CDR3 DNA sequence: TGTGCCAGCATCAGTTCCCCAGGGCTCTCCTACGAGCAGTACTTC. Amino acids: CASISSPGLSYEQYF.

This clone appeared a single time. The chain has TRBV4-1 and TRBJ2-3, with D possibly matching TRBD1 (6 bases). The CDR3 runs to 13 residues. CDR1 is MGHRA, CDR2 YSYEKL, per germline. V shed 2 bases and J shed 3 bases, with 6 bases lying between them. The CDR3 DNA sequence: TGCGCCAGCAGCCAAACAGGGACAGATACGCAGTATTTT. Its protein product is CASSQTGTDTQYF.

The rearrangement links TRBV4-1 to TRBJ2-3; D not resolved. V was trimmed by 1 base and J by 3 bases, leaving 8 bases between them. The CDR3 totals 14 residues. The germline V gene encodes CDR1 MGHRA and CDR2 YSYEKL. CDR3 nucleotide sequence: TGCGCCAGCAGCCAAGTGAGGATGACAGATACGCAGTATTTT. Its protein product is CASSQVRMTDTQYF.

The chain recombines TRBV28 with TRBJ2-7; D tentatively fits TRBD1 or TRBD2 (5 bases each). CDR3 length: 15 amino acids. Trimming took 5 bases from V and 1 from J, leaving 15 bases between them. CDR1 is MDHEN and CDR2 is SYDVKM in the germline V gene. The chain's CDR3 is CASSPSGLQSYEQYF. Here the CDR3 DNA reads TGTGCCAGCAGTCCGTCGGGGCTTCAATCCTACGAGCAGTACTTC. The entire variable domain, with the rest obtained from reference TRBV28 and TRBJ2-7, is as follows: DVKVTQSSRYLVKRTGEKVFLECVQDMDHENMFWYRQDPGLGLRLIYFSYDVKMKEKGDIPEGYSVSREKKERFSLILESASTNQTSMYLCASSPSGLQSYEQYFGPGTRLTVT.

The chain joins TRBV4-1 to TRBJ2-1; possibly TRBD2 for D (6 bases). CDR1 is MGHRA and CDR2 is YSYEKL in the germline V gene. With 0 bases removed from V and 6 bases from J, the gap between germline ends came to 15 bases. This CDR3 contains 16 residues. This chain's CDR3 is CASSQDVAGRFNEQFF. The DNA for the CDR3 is TGCGCCAGCAGCCAAGATGTGGCGGGAAGGTTCAATGAGCAGTTCTTC.

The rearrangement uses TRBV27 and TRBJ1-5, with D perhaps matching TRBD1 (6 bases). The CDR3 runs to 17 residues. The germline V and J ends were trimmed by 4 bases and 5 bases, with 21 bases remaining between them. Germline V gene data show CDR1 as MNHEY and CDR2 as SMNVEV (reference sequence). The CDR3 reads CASSSIFGGRGDQPQHF. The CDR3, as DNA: TGTGCCAGCAGTTCCATATTTGGGGGCCGGGGGGATCAGCCCCAGCATTTT.

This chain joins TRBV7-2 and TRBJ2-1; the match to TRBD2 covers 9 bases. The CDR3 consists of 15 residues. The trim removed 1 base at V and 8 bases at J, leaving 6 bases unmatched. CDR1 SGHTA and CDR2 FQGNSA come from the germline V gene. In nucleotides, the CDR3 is TGTGCCAGCAGCTTAGGGCTAGCGGGAATTTATGAGCAGTTCTTC. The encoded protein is CASSLGLAGIYEQFF.

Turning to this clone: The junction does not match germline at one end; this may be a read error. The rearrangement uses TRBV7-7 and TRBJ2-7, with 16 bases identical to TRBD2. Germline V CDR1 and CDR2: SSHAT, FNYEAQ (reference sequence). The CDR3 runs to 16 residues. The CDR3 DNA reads TGTGCTAGCAGCTGGACGGGACTAGCGGGAGGGTACGAGCAGTACTTC. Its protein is CASSWTGLAGGYEQYF.

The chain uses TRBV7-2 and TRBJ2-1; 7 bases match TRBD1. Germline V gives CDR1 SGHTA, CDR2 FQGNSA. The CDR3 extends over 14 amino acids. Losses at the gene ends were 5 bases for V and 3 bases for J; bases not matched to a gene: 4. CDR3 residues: CASSPGQIYNEQFF. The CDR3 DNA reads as TGTGCCAGCAGCCCGGGACAGATCTACAATGAGCAGTTCTTC.

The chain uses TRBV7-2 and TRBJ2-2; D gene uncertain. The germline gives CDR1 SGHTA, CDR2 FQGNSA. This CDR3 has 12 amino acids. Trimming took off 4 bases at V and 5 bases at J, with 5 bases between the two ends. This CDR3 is CASSSATGELFF. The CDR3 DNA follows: TGTGCCAGCAGCTCCGCGACCGGGGAGCTGTTTTTT.

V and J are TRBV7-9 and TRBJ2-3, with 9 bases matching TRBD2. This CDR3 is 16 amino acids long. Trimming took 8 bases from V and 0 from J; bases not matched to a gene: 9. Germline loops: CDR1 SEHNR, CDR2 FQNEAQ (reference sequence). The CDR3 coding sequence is TGTGCCAGCGCGGGCGGGAGGGCCTCTAGCACAGATACGCAGTATTTT. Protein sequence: CASAGGRASSTDTQYF.

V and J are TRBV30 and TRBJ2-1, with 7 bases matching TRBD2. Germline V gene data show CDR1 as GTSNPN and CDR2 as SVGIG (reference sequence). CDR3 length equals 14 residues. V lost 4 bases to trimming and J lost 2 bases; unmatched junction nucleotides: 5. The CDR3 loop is CAWKERDPYNEQFF. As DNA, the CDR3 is TGTGCCTGGAAAGAGCGGGACCCCTACAATGAGCAGTTCTTC.

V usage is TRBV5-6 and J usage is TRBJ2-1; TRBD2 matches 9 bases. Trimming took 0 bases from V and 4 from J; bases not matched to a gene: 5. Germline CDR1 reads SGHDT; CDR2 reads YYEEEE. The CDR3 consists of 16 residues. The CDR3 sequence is CASSLVAGGRYNEQFF. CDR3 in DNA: TGTGCCAGCAGCTTGGTGGCGGGAGGGAGATACAATGAGCAGTTCTTC.

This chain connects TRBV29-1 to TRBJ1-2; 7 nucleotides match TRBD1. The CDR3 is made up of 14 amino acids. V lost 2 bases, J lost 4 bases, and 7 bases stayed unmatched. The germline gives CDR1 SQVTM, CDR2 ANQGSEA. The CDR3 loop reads CSVEQGGLGYGYTF. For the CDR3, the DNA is TGCAGCGTTGAACAGGGGGGTCTCGGCTATGGCTACACCTTC. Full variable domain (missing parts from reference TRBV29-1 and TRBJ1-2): SAVISQKPSRDICQRGTSLTIQCQVDSQVTMMFWYRQQPGQSLTLIATANQGSEATYESGFVIDKFPISRPNLTFSTLTVSNMSPEDSSIYLCSVEQGGLGYGYTFGSGTRLTVV.

CDR3 sequence reads: CASSFKGGGTEAFF. In nucleotides, the CDR3 is TGTGCCAGCAGTTTTAAGGGAGGGGGCACTGAAGCTTTCTTT. This chain connects TRBV7-2 to TRBJ1-1; weak D call: TRBD1 (6 bases). The germline CDR1 and CDR2 sequences are SGHTA and FQGNSA. The CDR3 length is 14 residues. V lost 6 bases to trimming and J lost 4 bases, with 15 bases between them.

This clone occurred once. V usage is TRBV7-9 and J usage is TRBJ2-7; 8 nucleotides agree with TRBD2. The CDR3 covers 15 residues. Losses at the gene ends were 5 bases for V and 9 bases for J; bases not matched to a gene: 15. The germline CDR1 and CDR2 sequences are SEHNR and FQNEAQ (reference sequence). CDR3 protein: CASSRTPSGSSGQYF. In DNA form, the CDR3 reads TGTGCCAGCAGCCGAACGCCCAGCGGGAGTTCTGGGCAGTACTTC.

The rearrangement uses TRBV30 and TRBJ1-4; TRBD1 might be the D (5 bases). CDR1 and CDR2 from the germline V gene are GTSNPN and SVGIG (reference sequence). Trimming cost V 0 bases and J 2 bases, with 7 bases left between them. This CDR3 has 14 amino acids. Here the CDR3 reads CAWSVRGTNEKLFF. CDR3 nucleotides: TGTGCCTGGAGTGTTCGGGGGACTAATGAAAAACTGTTTTTT. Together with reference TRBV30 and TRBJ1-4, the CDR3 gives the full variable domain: SQTIHQWPATLVQPVGSPLSLECTVEGTSNPNLYWYRQAAGRGLQLLFYSVGIGQISSEVPQNLSASRPQDRQFILSSKKLLLSDSGFYLCAWSVRGTNEKLFFGSGTQLSVL.

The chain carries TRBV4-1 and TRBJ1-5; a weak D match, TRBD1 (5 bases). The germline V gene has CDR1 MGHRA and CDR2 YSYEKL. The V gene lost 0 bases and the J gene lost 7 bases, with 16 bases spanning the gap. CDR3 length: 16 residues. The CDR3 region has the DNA TGCGCCAGCAGCCAAGAAGGCCAGGGAAGAGGGCAGCCCCAGCATTTT. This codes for CASSQEGQGRGQPQHF.

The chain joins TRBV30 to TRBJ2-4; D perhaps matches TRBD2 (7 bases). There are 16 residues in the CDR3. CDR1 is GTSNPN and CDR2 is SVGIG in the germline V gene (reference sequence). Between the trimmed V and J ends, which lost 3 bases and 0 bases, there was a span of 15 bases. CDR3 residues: CAWRGGTSIAKNIQYF. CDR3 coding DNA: TGTGCCTGGAGGGGGGGGACATCAATAGCCAAAAACATTCAGTACTTC.

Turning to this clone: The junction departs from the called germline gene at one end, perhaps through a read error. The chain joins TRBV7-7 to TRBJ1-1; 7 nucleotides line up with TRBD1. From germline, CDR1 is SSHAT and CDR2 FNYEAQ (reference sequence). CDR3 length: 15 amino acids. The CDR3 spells CASSLATRGDTEAFF. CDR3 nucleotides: TGTGCTAGCAGCTTAGCTACCAGGGGGGACACTGAAGCTTTCTTT.

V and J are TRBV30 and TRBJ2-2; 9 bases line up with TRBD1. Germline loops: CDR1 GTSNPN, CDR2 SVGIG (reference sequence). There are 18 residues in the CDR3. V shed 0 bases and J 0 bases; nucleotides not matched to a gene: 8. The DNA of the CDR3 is TGTGCCTGGAGTGTACGTACAGGGGGCACCGCGAACACCGGGGAGCTGTTTTTT. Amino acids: CAWSVRTGGTANTGELFF.

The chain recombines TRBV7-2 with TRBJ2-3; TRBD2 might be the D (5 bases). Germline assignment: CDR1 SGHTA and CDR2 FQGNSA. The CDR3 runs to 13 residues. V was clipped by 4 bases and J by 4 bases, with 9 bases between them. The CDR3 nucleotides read TGTGCCAGCAGCTCGAGAGGGTCAGATACGCAGTATTTT. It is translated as CASSSRGSDTQYF.

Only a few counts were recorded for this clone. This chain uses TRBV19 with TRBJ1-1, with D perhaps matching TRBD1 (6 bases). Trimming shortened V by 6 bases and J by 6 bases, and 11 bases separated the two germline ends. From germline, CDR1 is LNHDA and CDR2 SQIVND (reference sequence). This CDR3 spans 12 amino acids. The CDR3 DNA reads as TGTGCCAGTAGACAGGGCTCGGCTGAAGCTTTCTTT. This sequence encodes CASRQGSAEAFF.

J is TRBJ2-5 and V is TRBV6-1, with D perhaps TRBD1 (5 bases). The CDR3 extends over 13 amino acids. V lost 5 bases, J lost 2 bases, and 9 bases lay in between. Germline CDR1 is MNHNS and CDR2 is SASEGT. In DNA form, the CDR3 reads TGTGCCAGCAGTCCAGGGCTACAAGAGACCCAGTACTTC. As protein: CASSPGLQETQYF.

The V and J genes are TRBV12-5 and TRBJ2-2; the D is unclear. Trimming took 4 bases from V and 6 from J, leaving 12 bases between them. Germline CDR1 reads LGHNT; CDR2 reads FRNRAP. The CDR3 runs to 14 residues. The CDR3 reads CASGSPVRSGELFF. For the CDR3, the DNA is TGTGCTAGTGGTTCCCCAGTTCGGTCCGGGGAGCTGTTTTTT. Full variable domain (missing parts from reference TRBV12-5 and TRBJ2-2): DARVTQTPRHKVTEMGQEVTMRCQPILGHNTVFWYRQTMMQGLELLAYFRNRAPLDDSGMPKDRFSAEMPDATLATLKIQPSEPRDSAVYFCASGSPVRSGELFFGEGSRLTVL.

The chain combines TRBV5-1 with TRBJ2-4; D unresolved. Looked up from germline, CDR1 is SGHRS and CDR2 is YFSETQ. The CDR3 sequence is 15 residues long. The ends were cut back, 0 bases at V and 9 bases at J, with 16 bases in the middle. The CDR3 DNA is TGCGCCAGCAGCTTGGTTTCGGCCGCCTCAGGCATTCAGTACTTC. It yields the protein CASSLVSAASGIQYF. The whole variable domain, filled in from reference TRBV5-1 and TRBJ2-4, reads KAGVTQTPRYLIKTRGQQVTLSCSPISGHRSVSWYQQTPGQGLQFLFEYFSETQRNKGNFPGRFSGRQFSNSRSEMNVSTLELGDSALYLCASSLVSAASGIQYFGAGTRLSVL.

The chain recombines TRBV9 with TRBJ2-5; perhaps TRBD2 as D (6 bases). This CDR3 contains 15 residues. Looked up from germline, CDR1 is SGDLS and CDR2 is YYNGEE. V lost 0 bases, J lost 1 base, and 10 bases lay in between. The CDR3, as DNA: TGTGCCAGCAGCGTAGTCCCGGGGGTCCAAGAGACCCAGTACTTC. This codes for CASSVVPGVQETQYF.

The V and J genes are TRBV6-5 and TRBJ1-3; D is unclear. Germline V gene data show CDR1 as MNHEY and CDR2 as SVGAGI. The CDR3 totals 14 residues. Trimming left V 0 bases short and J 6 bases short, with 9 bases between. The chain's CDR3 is CASSYSGHTNTIYF. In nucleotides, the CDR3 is TGTGCCAGCAGTTACTCCGGCCACACAAACACCATATATTTT.

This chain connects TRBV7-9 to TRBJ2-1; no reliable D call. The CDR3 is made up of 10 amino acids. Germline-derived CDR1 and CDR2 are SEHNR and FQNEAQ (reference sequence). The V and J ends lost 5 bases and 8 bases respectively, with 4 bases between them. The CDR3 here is CASSHYEQFF. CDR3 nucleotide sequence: TGTGCCAGCAGCCACTATGAGCAGTTCTTC.

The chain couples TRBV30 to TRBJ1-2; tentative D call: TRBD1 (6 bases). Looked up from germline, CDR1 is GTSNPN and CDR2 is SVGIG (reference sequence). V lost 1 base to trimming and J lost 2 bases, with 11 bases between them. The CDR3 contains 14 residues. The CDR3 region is CAWSARGANYGYTF. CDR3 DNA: TGTGCCTGGAGTGCAAGGGGGGCGAACTATGGCTACACCTTC. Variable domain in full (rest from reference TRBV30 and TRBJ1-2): SQTIHQWPATLVQPVGSPLSLECTVEGTSNPNLYWYRQAAGRGLQLLFYSVGIGQISSEVPQNLSASRPQDRQFILSSKKLLLSDSGFYLCAWSARGANYGYTFGSGTRLTVV.